These 18 T cell receptor beta chains originate from one sample sequenced in a study of cytomegalovirus exposure and HLA in healthy donors. Amplification used 60 Vbeta primers and 13 Jbeta primers. Sequencing was performed with immunoSEQ multiplex PCR; in TCRdb, only in-frame clones are kept and a portion is missing. Its table lists about 77,000 clones. Sequencing used PBMCs. Receptor source: a man aged 50 to 60 in good health and CMV-seropositive.

This chain links TRBV6-5 with TRBJ1-2, with D perhaps matching TRBD1 (6 bases). V lost 4 bases and J lost 2, with 11 bases in between. The CDR3 length is 14 residues. Germline CDR1 and CDR2: MNHEY and SVGAGI. The CDR3 loop is CASSSWTENYGYTF. The CDR3 nucleotides are TGTGCCAGCAGTTCGTGGACAGAAAACTATGGCTACACCTTC.

The chain combines TRBV5-4 with TRBJ1-1, with a possible D match to TRBD1 (5 bases). The germline gives CDR1 SGHNT, CDR2 YYREEE (reference sequence). V lost 1 base and J 4 bases, leaving 11 bases between the germline ends. The CDR3 sequence is 14 residues long. CDR3 sequence reads: CASSLKGMGTEAFF. CDR3 in DNA: TGTGCCAGCAGCTTGAAGGGGATGGGCACTGAAGCTTTCTTT.

This chain uses TRBV6-1 with TRBJ1-3; D is perhaps TRBD1 (6 bases). Germline CDR1 MNHNS, CDR2 SASEGT. The CDR3 covers 18 residues. V lost 0 bases, J lost 0 bases, and 15 bases lay in between. CDR3 in DNA: TGTGCCAGCAGTGAAGCCCCGGGGGGGGCGAGCTCTGGAAACACCATATATTTT. Its translation: CASSEAPGGASSGNTIYF.

V is TRBV6-1 and J is TRBJ1-5; TRBD1 might be the D (6 bases). CDR3 size: 14 residues. Germline lookup yields CDR1 MNHNS and CDR2 SASEGT. V gave up 3 bases and J gave up 2 bases, with 8 bases separating them. CDR3: CASSESGGNQPQHF. The CDR3 bases are TGTGCCAGCAGTGAGTCAGGGGGCAATCAGCCCCAGCATTTT.

In nucleotides, the CDR3 is TGCGCCAGCAGCGATACTAGCGGGAGGGAAGAGACCCAGTACTTC. Its protein product is CASSDTSGREETQYF. The gene calls are TRBV5-1 and TRBJ2-5, with TRBD2 matching 13 bases. The CDR3 covers 15 residues. The junction had 3 bases not matched to a gene; V was cut back by 4 bases and J by 3 bases. In germline, CDR1 is SGHRS, CDR2 YFSETQ.

The chain is built from TRBV4-2 and TRBJ1-2; no clear D gene. The CDR3 spans 13 residues. V lost 0 bases, J lost 5 bases, and 7 bases lay in between. Germline assignment: CDR1 LGHNA and CDR2 YNFKEQ. CDR3 protein: CASSQDRRYGYTF. The CDR3 nucleotides are TGTGCCAGCAGCCAAGACCGCAGGTATGGCTACACCTTC.

A remark on this clone: Other DNA sequences in the same sample also yield this CDR3. CDR3 sequence: CASSLGQNLNYGYTF. CDR3 sequence (DNA): TGTGCCAGCAGCTTAGGCCAGAATCTTAACTATGGCTACACCTTC. This chain links TRBV7-9 with TRBJ1-2; D ambiguous. The V end was cut by 1 base, the J end by 1 base, with 10 bases between. This CDR3 region has 15 residues. CDR1 SEHNR and CDR2 FQNEAQ come from the germline V gene (reference sequence).

The rearrangement uses TRBV11-3 and TRBJ2-2, with D possibly being TRBD1 (6 bases). Germline-derived CDR1 and CDR2 are SGHNT and YENEEA. V lost 5 bases to trimming and J lost 4 bases, with 14 bases between them. The CDR3 has 15 amino acids. CDR3 in amino acids: CASSRSQGGTGELFF. In DNA form, the CDR3 reads TGTGCCAGCAGCCGATCCCAAGGGGGCACCGGGGAGCTGTTTTTT.

The genes are TRBV27 and TRBJ1-2; TRBD1 matches 8 bases. CDR1 is MNHEY and CDR2 is SMNVEV in the germline V gene (reference sequence). This CDR3 is built from 18 residues. After removal of 3 bases from V and 0 bases from J, the junction contained 12 bases not matched to a gene. Written as DNA, the CDR3 is TGTGCCAGCAGTTTCTCTGGACAGGGAAGGCGAGCTAACTATGGCTACACCTTC. Its translation: CASSFSGQGRRANYGYTF.

The chain combines TRBV4-1 with TRBJ2-6; 7 nucleotides align to TRBD1. The CDR3 covers 18 residues. V lost 0 bases, J lost 1 base, and 6 bases stayed unmatched. CDR1 is MGHRA, CDR2 YSYEKL, per germline. CDR3 nucleotides: TGCGCCAGCAGCCAAGAACCAGGGGGTCCATCTGGGGCCAACGTCCTGACTTTC. Translated: CASSQEPGGPSGANVLTF.

Comments on this clone: Additional DNA sequences in this sample encode the identical CDR3. The V and J genes are TRBV5-1 and TRBJ2-5; D might be TRBD2 (6 bases). The length of the CDR3 is 13 residues. CDR1 SGHRS and CDR2 YFSETQ come from the germline V gene. Deletions cut 0 bases from V and 3 bases from J, with 6 bases between. The DNA for the CDR3 is TGCGCCAGCAGCTTGGGGGGGGAAGAGACCCAGTACTTC. The encoded protein is CASSLGGEETQYF.

The chain joins TRBV29-1 to TRBJ1-2; TRBD1 aligns across 11 bases. The V and J ends lost 6 bases and 4 bases, in that order; junction bases with no gene match: 7. CDR1 and CDR2 from the germline V gene are SQVTM and ANQGSEA. The CDR3 runs 14 residues. CDR3 sequence: CSVPQGQGGYGYTF. The CDR3 bases are TGCAGCGTGCCCCAGGGACAGGGGGGCTATGGCTACACCTTC.

The CDR3 sequence is CASSPSPGQGHTIYF. CDR3 nucleotide sequence: TGCGCCAGCAGCCCATCGCCGGGACAGGGACACACCATATATTTT. The rearrangement uses TRBV5-1 and TRBJ1-3; 9 bases agree with TRBD1. Trimming took 4 bases from V and 8 from J; bases not matched to a gene: 10. The CDR3 is made up of 15 amino acids. The germline V gene has CDR1 SGHRS and CDR2 YFSETQ. Full variable domain (missing parts from reference TRBV5-1 and TRBJ1-3): KAGVTQTPRYLIKTRGQQVTLSCSPISGHRSVSWYQQTPGQGLQFLFEYFSETQRNKGNFPGRFSGRQFSNSRSEMNVSTLELGDSALYLCASSPSPGQGHTIYFGEGSWLTVV.

The rearrangement joins TRBV5-6 to TRBJ1-5; maybe TRBD1 (6 bases). Germline CDR1 SGHDT, CDR2 YYEEEE. Trimming cost V 4 bases and J 2 bases, with 16 bases left between them. This CDR3 contains 16 residues. The CDR3 sequence: CASSRVGGGGNQPQHF. CDR3 coding DNA: TGTGCCAGCAGCCGAGTTGGGGGCGGAGGCAATCAGCCCCAGCATTTT. The full variable domain, rest sourced from reference TRBV5-6 and TRBJ1-5, is DAGVTQSPTHLIKTRGQQVTLRCSPKSGHDTVSWYQQALGQGPQFIFQYYEEEERQRGNFPDRFSGHQFPNYSSELNVNALLLGDSALYLCASSRVGGGGNQPQHFGDGTRLSIL.

V gene TRBV11-3 combines with J gene TRBJ1-1; TRBD1 aligns across 10 bases. Germline-derived CDR1 and CDR2 are SGHNT and YENEEA. Losses at the gene ends were 5 bases for V and 5 bases for J; bases not matched to a gene: 11. The CDR3 length is 16 residues. The CDR3 DNA is TGTGCCAGCAGCATAGGGGACAGGGGAAGTCGGACTGAAGCTTTCTTT. It yields the protein CASSIGDRGSRTEAFF.

This rearrangement joins TRBV10-2 to TRBJ2-1; possible D gene TRBD2, 7 bases. V was pared by 8 bases and J by 4 bases, with 12 bases between. Per the germline V gene, CDR1 is WSHSY and CDR2 is SAAADI. The CDR3 spans 13 residues. CDR3 coding DNA: TGCGCCAGCGGCGGGGGCCTTTACAATGAGCAGTTCTTC. Protein sequence: CASGGGLYNEQFF.

This rearrangement joins TRBV7-9 to TRBJ2-7, with 9 bases lining up with TRBD1. Germline V gene data show CDR1 as SEHNR and CDR2 as FQNEAQ (reference sequence). The ends lost 1 base at V and 4 bases at J; junction bases unmatched: 2. The CDR3 contains 14 residues. DNA of the CDR3: TGTGCCAGCAGCTTAGTGACAGGGGGATACGAGCAGTACTTC. Translating it yields CASSLVTGGYEQYF.

In the case of this clone: Other DNA sequences of this sample code for an identical CDR3. The rearrangement joins TRBV6-1 to TRBJ1-2; 9 nucleotides agree with TRBD1. This CDR3 is 14 amino acids long. CDR1 is MNHNS and CDR2 is SASEGT in the germline V gene. V was pared by 1 base and J by 8 bases, with 5 bases of the junction left unmatched. The CDR3 region has the DNA TGTGCCAGCAGTGAAGTGTGGACAGGGGTGGGCTACACCTTC. It yields the protein CASSEVWTGVGYTF.